A selection of T cell receptor beta chains follows, all from one sample in a study of blood T cell repertoires in COVID-19. Only in-frame clones appear in the TCRdb table, and some are missing; sequencing was by immunoSEQ multiplex PCR. The table records roughly 150,000 clones, 80% of them present only once. The sequencing sample was made of PBMCs or T cells enriched from blood (not recorded which). The receptors shown here come from a woman in her sixties or seventies who had recovered from COVID-19. CDR3s include the opening cysteine and the closing phenylalanine or tryptophan.

V gene,J gene,CDR3 protein
TRBV11-2,TRBJ1-5,CASSKDRGGNQPQHF
TRBV24-1,TRBJ1-2,CATSDRTRAAGYTF
TRBV14,TRBJ1-4,CASSRQGIGEKLFF
TRBV3-1/TRBV3-2,TRBJ2-4,CASSLGGAGIQYF
TRBV2,TRBJ2-7,CASRAREGGEQYF
TRBV6-1,TRBJ2-3,CASSELSGSTDTQYF
TRBV5-1,TRBJ1-4,CASSFAGGFNEKLFF
TRBV3-1/TRBV3-2,TRBJ1-6,CASGDRGNSPLHF
TRBV3-1/TRBV3-2,TRBJ1-1,CASSQGQQNTEAFF
TRBV18,TRBJ2-7,CASSGTSGPYEQYF
TRBV30,TRBJ1-4,CAWKGGTGSEKLFF
TRBV6-1,TRBJ2-6,CASSVSHSSGANVLTF
TRBV19,TRBJ2-3,CASSNEGAPNTQYF
TRBV6-5,TRBJ2-2,CASSPLGADTGELFF